The 25 T cell receptor beta chains given below trace back to one sample, sequenced in a study of beta chain features in type 1 diabetes. Expressed TCRB transcripts got sequenced, as all isolated RNA was reverse transcribed. Using immunoSEQ multiplex PCR, the repertoire was profiled, and TCRdb retains in-frame clones only, with some absent. The top ten clones hold more than 0.015% of a sample with roughly 310,000 clones, more than 9.5% of them seen once. Sequenced: naive CD4+ T cells from blood. The origin of the receptors is a woman between 25 and 40 years old in good health.

This chain links TRBV7-8 with TRBJ2-3; maybe TRBD1 (6 bases). The germline V gene has CDR1 SGHVS and CDR2 FQNEAQ. V lost 4 bases to trimming and J lost 0 bases, with 11 bases between them. The CDR3 contains 15 residues. The CDR3: CASSSRDISTDTQYF. In DNA, the CDR3 is TGTGCCAGCAGCTCCCGGGACATCAGCACAGATACGCAGTATTTT. Together with reference TRBV7-8 and TRBJ2-3, the CDR3 gives the full variable domain: GAGVSQSPRYKVAKRGQDVALRCDPISGHVSLFWYQQALGQGPEFLTYFQNEAQLDKSGLPSDRFFAERPEGSVSTLKIQRTQQEDSAVYLCASSSRDISTDTQYFGPGTRLTVL.

This clone has only a few counts. CDR3 sequence (DNA): TGTGCCAGCAGCTTATCGGGGGATTACTATGGCTACACCTTC. Protein: CASSLSGDYYGYTF. The chain joins TRBV7-2 to TRBJ1-2, with D possibly TRBD1 on 5 matching bases. Germline values: CDR1 SGHTA, CDR2 FQGNSA. Trimming left V 2 bases short and J 3 bases short, with 10 bases between. This CDR3 has 14 amino acids.

The chain combines TRBV2 with TRBJ2-2; 10 nucleotides align to TRBD1. V lost 6 bases, J lost 1 base, and 8 bases stayed unmatched. CDR3 length: 17 residues. Germline V gene sequence: CDR1 SNHLY, CDR2 FYNNEI. The CDR3 loop is CASRRQGARQNTGELFF. The DNA for the CDR3 is TGTGCCAGCAGGAGACAGGGGGCCCGTCAGAACACCGGGGAGCTGTTTTTT.

The chain links TRBV6-5 to TRBJ1-5, with D possibly TRBD1 on 6 matching bases. Germline-derived CDR1 and CDR2 are MNHEY and SVGAGI. This CDR3 comprises 15 residues. Trimming removed 6 bases at V and 6 bases at J, with 18 bases between. The CDR3: CASSLWGGAAQPQHF. CDR3 bases: TGTGCCAGCAGCCTCTGGGGGGGGGCGGCTCAGCCCCAGCATTTT.

The chain joins TRBV18 to TRBJ2-1; the match to TRBD1 covers 8 bases. This CDR3 contains 14 residues. Germline CDR1 and CDR2: KGHSH and LQKENI. V was pared by 3 bases and J by 7 bases, with 5 bases of the junction left unmatched. CDR3 sequence reads: CASSPRQGRNEQFF. CDR3 bases: TGTGCCAGCTCACCTCGACAGGGGCGGAATGAGCAGTTCTTC.

This sequence joins TRBV5-1 and TRBJ2-1; D not resolved. Germline values: CDR1 SGHRS, CDR2 YFSETQ. Trimming pared 0 bases from V and 0 bases from J, leaving 7 bases between. The length of the CDR3 is 15 residues. CDR3 sequence (DNA): TGCGCCAGCAGCTTGGAACCGAGCTCCTACAATGAGCAGTTCTTC. This codes for CASSLEPSSYNEQFF. Based on the CDR3 plus reference TRBV5-1 and TRBJ2-1, the full variable domain is KAGVTQTPRYLIKTRGQQVTLSCSPISGHRSVSWYQQTPGQGLQFLFEYFSETQRNKGNFPGRFSGRQFSNSRSEMNVSTLELGDSALYLCASSLEPSSYNEQFFGPGTRLTVL.

The genes are TRBV2 and TRBJ1-2; tentative D call: TRBD1 (6 bases). The CDR3 is 13 amino acids. V was trimmed by 10 bases and J by 5 bases, leaving 17 bases between them. From germline, CDR1 is SNHLY and CDR2 FYNNEI. In DNA form, the CDR3 reads TGTGCCACCGAGGGGGGGAAAGGGTATGGCTACACCTTC. Amino acids: CATEGGKGYGYTF.

The chain is built from TRBV5-4 and TRBJ2-7, with a tentative D call TRBD1 (6 bases). The germline V gene encodes CDR1 SGHNT and CDR2 YYREEE (reference sequence). The CDR3 loop spans 13 amino acids. Trimming cost V 5 bases and J 6 bases, with 15 bases left between them. CDR3 coding DNA: TGTGCCAGCAGTTTAACAGGGATCTCCGAGCAGTACTTC. This gives the protein CASSLTGISEQYF.

The chain is built from TRBV9 and TRBJ2-1, with a possible D match to TRBD2 (5 bases). This CDR3 has 18 residues. V shed 0 bases and J shed 0 bases, with 16 bases lying between them. Germline V gene data show CDR1 as SGDLS and CDR2 as YYNGEE. CDR3 loop: CASSVAGSGGSSYNEQFF. CDR3 nucleotide sequence: TGTGCCAGCAGCGTAGCTGGGAGTGGCGGTAGCTCCTACAATGAGCAGTTCTTC.

The V and J genes are TRBV21-1 and TRBJ2-3; the tabulated D call, TRBD2, remains unverified against the DNA. TRBV21-1 is a pseudogene segment. The length of the CDR3 is 10 residues. The CDR3 DNA sequence: TGTGCCAGCAGTCAGCGGGTTCAGTATTTT. This translates into CASSQRVQYF.

V is TRBV2 and J is TRBJ1-5; 8 bases fit TRBD1. V lost 8 bases, J lost 7 bases, and 10 bases stayed unmatched. This CDR3 spans 14 amino acids. Germline CDR1 is SNHLY and CDR2 is FYNNEI. The CDR3 loop is CASVGQAGRQPQHF. Here the CDR3 DNA reads TGTGCCAGCGTGGGACAGGCAGGGCGACAGCCCCAGCATTTT.

This clone was seen a few times. V and J are TRBV7-8 and TRBJ1-4; D not resolved. The germline gives CDR1 SGHVS, CDR2 FQNEAQ. The CDR3 covers 15 residues. The ends were cut back, 2 bases at V and 8 bases at J, with 15 bases in the middle. CDR3 loop: CASSLFSGSGEKLFF. CDR3 sequence (DNA): TGTGCCAGCAGCTTATTCTCGGGCAGCGGGGAAAAACTGTTTTTT.

This clone appeared a few times. The gene calls are TRBV4-1 and TRBJ1-4; TRBD1 might be the D (6 bases). The CDR3 contains 17 residues. Germline CDR1 reads MGHRA; CDR2 reads YSYEKL. The V and J ends lost 0 bases and 4 bases respectively, with 15 bases between them. The CDR3 coding sequence is TGCGCCAGCAGCCAAGATCGAAGCGGGACAAGTAATGAAAAACTGTTTTTT. This sequence encodes CASSQDRSGTSNEKLFF.

A few counts support this clone. The CDR3 sequence: CASSYSTGRSNYGYTF. The CDR3 DNA follows: TGTGCCAGCAGTTACTCGACAGGGCGGAGTAACTATGGCTACACCTTC. The chain is built from TRBV6-6 and TRBJ1-2, with 7 nucleotides matching TRBD1. V was pared by 0 bases and J by 1 base, with 5 bases of the junction left unmatched. Germline assignment: CDR1 MNHNY and CDR2 SVGAGI (reference sequence). This CDR3 contains 16 residues.

The CDR3 region has the DNA TGTGCCTGGAGTGGAGGGACAGGACCCTACGAGCAGTACTTC. Translation: CAWSGGTGPYEQYF. The gene calls are TRBV30 and TRBJ2-5; 8 nucleotides match TRBD1. The end of the DNA aligns better with TRBJ2-7, so the J call may be wrong. CDR3 length: 14 residues. Germline CDR1 is GTSNPN and CDR2 is SVGIG (reference sequence).

The gene calls are TRBV6-5 and TRBJ2-7, with D perhaps matching TRBD1 (6 bases). Germline V lookup: CDR1 MNHEY, CDR2 SVGAGI. This CDR3 region has 13 residues. The V end lost 2 bases, the J end lost 4 bases, and 9 bases lay between the germline ends. The CDR3 sequence is CASSYAGEYEQYF. The DNA of the CDR3 is TGTGCCAGCAGTTACGCAGGGGAATACGAGCAGTACTTC.

The CDR3 is CASSQDRGSGELFF. The CDR3 DNA reads TGCGCCAGCAGCCAAGATAGGGGGTCCGGGGAGCTGTTTTTT. The rearrangement links TRBV4-3 to TRBJ2-2; TRBD1 is a possible D gene (6 bases). The V end lost 0 bases, the J end lost 6 bases, and 8 bases lay between the germline ends. CDR3 length: 14 residues. Germline CDR1 and CDR2: LGHNA and YSLEER.

The chain links TRBV19 to TRBJ2-5; D might be TRBD1 (5 bases). CDR1 and CDR2 (germline): LNHDA, SQIVND (reference sequence). This CDR3 spans 13 amino acids. With 6 bases removed from V and 1 base from J, the gap between germline ends came to 9 bases. CDR3 in DNA: TGTGCCAGTAGGTCACAGGCCCAAGAGACCCAGTACTTC. It encodes CASRSQAQETQYF.

The rearrangement joins TRBV7-9 to TRBJ2-1, with TRBD2 matching 12 bases. CDR1 SEHNR and CDR2 FQNEAQ come from the germline V gene (reference sequence). The CDR3 covers 17 residues. V shed 2 bases, J shed 8 bases, and the junction held 10 bases outside the gene matches. DNA for the CDR3: TGTGCCAGCAGCTTATTCGGTGCGACTAGCGGGAGCTATGAGCAGTTCTTC. Translating it yields CASSLFGATSGSYEQFF.

The rearrangement uses TRBV7-9 and TRBJ2-1; the D gene is possibly TRBD2 (5 bases). Germline CDR1 reads SEHNR; CDR2 reads FQNEAQ (reference sequence). The V and J ends lost 3 bases and 9 bases respectively, with 9 bases between them. The CDR3 extends over 12 amino acids. The CDR3 nucleotides are TGTGCCAGCAGCTTGAGGGCCTCTGAGCAGTTCTTC. This translates into CASSLRASEQFF.

The chain carries TRBV19 and TRBJ2-2, with D possibly being TRBD1 (6 bases). The germline V and J ends were trimmed by 2 bases and 3 bases, with 10 bases remaining between them. This CDR3 is 15 amino acids long. Germline V gives CDR1 LNHDA, CDR2 SQIVND (reference sequence). The CDR3 bases are TGTGCCAGTAGTATATATCGACAGGACACCGGGGAGCTGTTTTTT. Amino acid sequence: CASSIYRQDTGELFF.

This clone has more than one count but fewer than ten. The sample has other DNA sequences that encode this CDR3 too. This chain links TRBV9 with TRBJ1-1; 7 nucleotides line up with TRBD1. There are 13 residues in the CDR3. Trimming at V came to 4 bases and at J to 3 bases, leaving 3 bases not matched to a gene. The germline CDR1 and CDR2 sequences are SGDLS and YYNGEE. The CDR3 protein is CASSTQGDTEAFF. CDR3 nucleotide sequence: TGTGCCAGCAGCACGCAGGGGGACACTGAAGCTTTCTTT.

This clone turned up a few times. The rearrangement joins TRBV6-6 to TRBJ2-7, with TRBD2 matching over 8 bases. Germline values: CDR1 MNHNY, CDR2 SVGAGI (reference sequence). V shed 6 bases, J shed 3 bases, and the junction held 4 bases outside the gene matches. The CDR3 covers 13 residues. The CDR3 sequence is CASRPGTSYEQYF. DNA of the CDR3: TGTGCCAGCAGGCCCGGGACTAGCTACGAGCAGTACTTC.

The V gene is TRBV28, the J gene TRBJ1-2; 12 bases match TRBD1. The CDR3 runs 15 residues. Germline-derived CDR1 and CDR2 are MDHEN and SYDVKM. V shed 4 bases and J 4 bases; nucleotides not matched to a gene: 4. The CDR3 DNA reads TGTGCCAGCAGTTCGGGACAGGGGGCAGGCTATGGCTACACCTTC. It yields the protein CASSSGQGAGYGYTF.

The chain couples TRBV7-9 to TRBJ2-3; 7 bases line up with TRBD2. This CDR3 spans 16 amino acids. Germline assignment: CDR1 SEHNR and CDR2 FQNEAQ (reference sequence). J lost 1 base, V lost 6 bases, and 10 bases had no gene match. The CDR3 loop reads CASRPRASGGTDTQYF. CDR3 nucleotides: TGTGCCAGCAGACCTCGAGCTAGCGGCGGCACAGATACGCAGTATTTT.